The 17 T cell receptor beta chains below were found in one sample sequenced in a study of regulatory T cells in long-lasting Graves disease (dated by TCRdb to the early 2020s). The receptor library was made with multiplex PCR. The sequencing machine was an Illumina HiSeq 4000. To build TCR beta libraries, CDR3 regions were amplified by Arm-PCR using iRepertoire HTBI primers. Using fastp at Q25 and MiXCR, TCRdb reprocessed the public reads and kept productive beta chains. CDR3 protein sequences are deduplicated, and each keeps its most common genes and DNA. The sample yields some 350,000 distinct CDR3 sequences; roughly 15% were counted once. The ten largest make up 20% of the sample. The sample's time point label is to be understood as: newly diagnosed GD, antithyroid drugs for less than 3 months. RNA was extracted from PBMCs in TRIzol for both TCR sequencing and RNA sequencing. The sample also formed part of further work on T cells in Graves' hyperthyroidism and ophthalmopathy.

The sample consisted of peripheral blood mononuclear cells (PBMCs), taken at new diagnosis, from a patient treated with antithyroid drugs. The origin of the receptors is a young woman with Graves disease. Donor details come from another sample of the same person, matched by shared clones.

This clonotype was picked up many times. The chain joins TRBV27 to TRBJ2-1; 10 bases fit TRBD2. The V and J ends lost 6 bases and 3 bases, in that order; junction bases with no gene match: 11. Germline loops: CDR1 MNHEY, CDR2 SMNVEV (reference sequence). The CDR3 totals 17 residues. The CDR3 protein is CASSPARTSGYYNEQFF. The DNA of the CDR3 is TGTGCCAGCAGCCCCGCCCGGACTAGCGGATACTACAATGAGCAGTTCTTC.

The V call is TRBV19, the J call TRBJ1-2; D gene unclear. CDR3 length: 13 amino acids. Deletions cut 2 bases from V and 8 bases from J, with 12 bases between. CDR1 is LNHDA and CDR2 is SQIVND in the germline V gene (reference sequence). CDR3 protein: CASSIKDGRGYTF. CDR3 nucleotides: TGTGCCAGTAGTATAAAAGACGGACGGGGCTACACCTTC.

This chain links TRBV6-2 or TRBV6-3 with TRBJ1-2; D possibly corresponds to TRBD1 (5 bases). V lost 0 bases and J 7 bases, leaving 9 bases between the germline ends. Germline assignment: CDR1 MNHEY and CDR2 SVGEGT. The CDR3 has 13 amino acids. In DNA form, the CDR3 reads TGTGCCAGCAGTTACTCCGAAAGGGGTGGCTACACCTTC. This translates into CASSYSERGGYTF.

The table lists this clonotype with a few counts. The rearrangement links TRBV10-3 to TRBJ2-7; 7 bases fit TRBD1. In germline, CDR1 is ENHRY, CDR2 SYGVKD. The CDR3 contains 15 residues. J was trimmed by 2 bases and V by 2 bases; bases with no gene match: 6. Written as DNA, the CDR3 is TGTGCCATCAGTGAGGCCCCCGACAGGGCCTACGAGCAGTACTTC. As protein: CAISEAPDRAYEQYF.

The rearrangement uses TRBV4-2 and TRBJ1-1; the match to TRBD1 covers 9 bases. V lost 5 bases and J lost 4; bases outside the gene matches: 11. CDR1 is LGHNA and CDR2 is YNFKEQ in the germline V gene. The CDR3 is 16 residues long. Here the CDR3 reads CASSLVLWTGVTEAFF. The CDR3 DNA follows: TGTGCCAGCAGCTTGGTGTTGTGGACAGGGGTCACTGAAGCTTTCTTT.

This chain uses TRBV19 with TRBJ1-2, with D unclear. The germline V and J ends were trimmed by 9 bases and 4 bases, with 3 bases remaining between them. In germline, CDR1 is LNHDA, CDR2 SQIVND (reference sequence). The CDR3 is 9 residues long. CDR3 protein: CARSYGYTF. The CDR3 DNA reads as TGTGCCAGAAGCTATGGCTACACCTTC.

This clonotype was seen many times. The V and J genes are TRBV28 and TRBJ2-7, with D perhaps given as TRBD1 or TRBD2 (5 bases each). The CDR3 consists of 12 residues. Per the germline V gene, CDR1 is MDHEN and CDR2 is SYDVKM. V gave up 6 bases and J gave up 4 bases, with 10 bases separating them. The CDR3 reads CASSGTHYEQYF. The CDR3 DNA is TGTGCCAGCAGCGGGACGCATTACGAGCAGTACTTC.

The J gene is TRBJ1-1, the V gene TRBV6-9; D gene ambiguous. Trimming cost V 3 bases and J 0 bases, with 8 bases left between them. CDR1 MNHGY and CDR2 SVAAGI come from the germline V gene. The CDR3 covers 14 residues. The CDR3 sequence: CASSYHGMNTEAFF. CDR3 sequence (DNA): TGTGCCAGCAGTTACCATGGAATGAACACTGAAGCTTTCTTT.

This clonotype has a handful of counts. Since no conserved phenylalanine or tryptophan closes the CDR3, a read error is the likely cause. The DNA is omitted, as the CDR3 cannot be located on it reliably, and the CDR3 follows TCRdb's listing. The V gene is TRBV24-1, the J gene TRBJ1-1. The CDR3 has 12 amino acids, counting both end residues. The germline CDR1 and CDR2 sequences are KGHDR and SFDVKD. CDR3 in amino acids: CATSDLATRVYI.

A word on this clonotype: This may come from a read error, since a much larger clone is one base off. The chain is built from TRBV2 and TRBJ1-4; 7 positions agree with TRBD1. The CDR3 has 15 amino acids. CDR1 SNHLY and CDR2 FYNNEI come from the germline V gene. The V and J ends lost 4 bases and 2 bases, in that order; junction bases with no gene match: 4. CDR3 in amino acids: CASSGQGTTNEKLFF. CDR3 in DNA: TGTGCCAGCAGTGGACAGGGTACGACTAATGAAAAACTGTTTTTT.

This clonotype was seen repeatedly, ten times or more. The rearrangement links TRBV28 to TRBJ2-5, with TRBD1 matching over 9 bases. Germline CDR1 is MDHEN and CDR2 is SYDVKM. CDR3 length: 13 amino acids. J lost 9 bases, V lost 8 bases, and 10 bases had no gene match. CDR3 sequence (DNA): TGTGCCAGCCGGACAGGGGTCGATCTGGCCCAGTACTTC. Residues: CASRTGVDLAQYF.

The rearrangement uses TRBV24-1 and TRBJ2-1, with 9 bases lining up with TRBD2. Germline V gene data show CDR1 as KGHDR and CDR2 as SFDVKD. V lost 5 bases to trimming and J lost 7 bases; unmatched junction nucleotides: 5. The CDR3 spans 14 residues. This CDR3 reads CATSGLAGWNEQFF. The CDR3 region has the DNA TGTGCCACCAGTGGCCTAGCGGGGTGGAATGAGCAGTTCTTC.

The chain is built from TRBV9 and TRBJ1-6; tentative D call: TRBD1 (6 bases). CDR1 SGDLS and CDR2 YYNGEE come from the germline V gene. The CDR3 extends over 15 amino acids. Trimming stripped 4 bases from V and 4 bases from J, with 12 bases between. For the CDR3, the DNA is TGTGCCAGCAGCACCACAGGGATATATAATTCACCCCTCCACTTT. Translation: CASSTTGIYNSPLHF. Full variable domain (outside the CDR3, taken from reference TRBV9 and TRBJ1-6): DSGVTQTPKHLITATGQRVTLRCSPRSGDLSVYWYQQSLDQGLQFLIQYYNGEERAKGNILERFSAQQFPDLHSELNLSSLELGDSALYFCASSTTGIYNSPLHFGNGTRLTVT.

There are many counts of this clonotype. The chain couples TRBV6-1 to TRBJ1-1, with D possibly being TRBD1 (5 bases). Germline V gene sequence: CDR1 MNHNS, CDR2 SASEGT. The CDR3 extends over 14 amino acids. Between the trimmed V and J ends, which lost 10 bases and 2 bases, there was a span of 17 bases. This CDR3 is CATYLMGGNTEAFF. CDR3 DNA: TGTGCCACCTACCTAATGGGGGGTAACACTGAAGCTTTCTTT.

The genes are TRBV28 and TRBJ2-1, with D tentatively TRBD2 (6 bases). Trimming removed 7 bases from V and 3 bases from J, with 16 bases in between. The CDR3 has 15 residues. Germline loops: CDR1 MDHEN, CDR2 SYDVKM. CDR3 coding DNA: TGTGCCAGCATATCCGGGACTTCTTACTACAATGAGCAGTTCTTC. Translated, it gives CASISGTSYYNEQFF. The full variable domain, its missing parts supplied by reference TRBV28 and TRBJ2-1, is DVKVTQSSRYLVKRTGEKVFLECVQDMDHENMFWYRQDPGLGLRLIYFSYDVKMKEKGDIPEGYSVSREKKERFSLILESASTNQTSMYLCASISGTSYYNEQFFGPGTRLTVL.

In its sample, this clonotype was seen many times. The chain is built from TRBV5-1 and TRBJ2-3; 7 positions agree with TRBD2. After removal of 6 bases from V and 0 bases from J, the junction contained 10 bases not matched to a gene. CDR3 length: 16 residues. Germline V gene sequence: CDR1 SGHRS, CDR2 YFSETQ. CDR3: CASTASGRTSTDTQYF. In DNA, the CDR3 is TGCGCCAGCACGGCTAGCGGACGTACCAGCACAGATACGCAGTATTTT.

Written as DNA, the CDR3 is TGTGCCAGTAGTAAGGGCAAAGAGACCCAGTACTTC. Its protein is CASSKGKETQYF. The gene calls are TRBV19 and TRBJ2-5, with no clear D. The CDR3 is 12 residues long. Trimming cost V 4 bases and J 3 bases, with 6 bases left between them. CDR1 and CDR2 from the germline V gene are LNHDA and SQIVND (reference sequence).